What follows describes a single T cell receptor beta chain. The antigen it recognizes is unknown. Base-call qualities are not available, and no considerably larger clone is one nucleotide away. The data derive from a study of T cells in narcolepsy (dated by TCRdb to 2017 to 2018). Context from the whole study: Patients with narcolepsy type 1 or type 2 (NT1, NT2) were enrolled in the study together with healthy control donors. The study used TCR Vbeta sequencing to track clonotypes in blood and CSF while looking for autoreactive T cells in narcolepsy patients that target self-antigens of hypocretin neurons (hypocretin, TRIB2).

From its cysteine to its phenylalanine, the CDR3 spans 15 amino acids. The sequence is cut down to CDR3 DNA, 45 bases in frame from base 1. Deletion took 6 bases off V and 4 bases off J, with a span of 19 bases between the germline ends. CDR1 and CDR2 are drawn from the germline V gene: MNHEY, SVGAGI. Overall results and qualifications from the work: Some blood memory CD4+ repertoires from patients and controls contained no sequences matching autoreactive T cell clones. According to the report, autoreactive clonotypes were detected serially in the blood of the same patients and of different patients, but not in healthy controls. Plots comparing CSF and blood CD4+ T cell clonotypes from the same patient highlighted HCRT-specific and TRIB2-specific autoreactive clonotypes. Patients and controls had comparable numbers of sequenced blood memory CD4+ clonotypes, averaging about 40,000 and 30,000, respectively.

For TCR Vbeta sequencing, memory CD4+ T cells were sorted ex vivo from the peripheral blood of both healthy controls and narcolepsy patients. Libraries were made using the immunoSEQ multiplex PCR assay. TCRdb limited this immuneACCESS table to in-frame rearrangements with V and J called. A share of clones is missing; checked studies link under half to unresolved V genes, and the rest is unexplained. Here the sample has about 32,000 clones; 70% to 80% occur a single time. The top ten clonotypes cover around 0.96% of the sample. Recombination linked TRBV6-5 to TRBJ2-7, with an unclear D gene assignment. Source material: CD45RA- memory CD4+ T cells from PBMCs. The cell subset or site label, as the study defines it: memory T cells sorted ex vivo from peripheral blood. This sequence originates from a human donor with narcolepsy. The DNA reads as follows: TGTGCCAGCAGCACTACTGGTCAACTCTTTTACGAGCAGTACTTC. It translates to CASSTTGQLFYEQYF.